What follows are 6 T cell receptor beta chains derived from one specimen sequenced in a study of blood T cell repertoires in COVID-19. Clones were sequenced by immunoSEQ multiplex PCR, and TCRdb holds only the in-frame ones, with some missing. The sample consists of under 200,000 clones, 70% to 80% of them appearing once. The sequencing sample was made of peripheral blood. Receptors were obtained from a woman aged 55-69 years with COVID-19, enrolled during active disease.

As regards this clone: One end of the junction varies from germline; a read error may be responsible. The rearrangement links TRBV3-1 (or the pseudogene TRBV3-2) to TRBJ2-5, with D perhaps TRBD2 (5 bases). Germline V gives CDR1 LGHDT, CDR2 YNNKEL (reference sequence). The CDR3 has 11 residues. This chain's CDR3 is CASSQRAMPHF. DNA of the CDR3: TGTGCCAGCAGCCAGCGGGCCATGCCTCACTTC.

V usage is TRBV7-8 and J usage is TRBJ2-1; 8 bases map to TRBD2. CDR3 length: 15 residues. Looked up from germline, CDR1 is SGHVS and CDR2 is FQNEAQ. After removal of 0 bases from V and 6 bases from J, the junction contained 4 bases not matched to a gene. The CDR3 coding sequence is TGTGCCAGCAGCTTAGCCGGGGGGGCCTTCAATGAGCAGTTCTTC. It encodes CASSLAGGAFNEQFF.

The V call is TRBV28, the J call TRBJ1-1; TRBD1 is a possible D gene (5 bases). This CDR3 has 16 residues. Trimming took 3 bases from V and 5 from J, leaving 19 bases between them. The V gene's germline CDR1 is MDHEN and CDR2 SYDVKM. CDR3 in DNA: TGTGCCAGCAGTTTGGCCAGGGTTTTGTGGGGAACTGAAGCTTTCTTT. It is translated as CASSLARVLWGTEAFF. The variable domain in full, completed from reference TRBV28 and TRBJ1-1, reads DVKVTQSSRYLVKRTGEKVFLECVQDMDHENMFWYRQDPGLGLRLIYFSYDVKMKEKGDIPEGYSVSREKKERFSLILESASTNQTSMYLCASSLARVLWGTEAFFGQGTRLTVV.

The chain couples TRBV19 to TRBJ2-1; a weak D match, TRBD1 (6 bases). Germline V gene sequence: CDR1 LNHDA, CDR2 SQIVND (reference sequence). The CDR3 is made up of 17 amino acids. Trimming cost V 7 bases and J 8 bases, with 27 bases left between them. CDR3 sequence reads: CASTKVRGRMAVHEQFF. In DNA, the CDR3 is TGTGCCAGTACCAAAGTCAGGGGAAGGATGGCCGTCCATGAGCAGTTCTTC.

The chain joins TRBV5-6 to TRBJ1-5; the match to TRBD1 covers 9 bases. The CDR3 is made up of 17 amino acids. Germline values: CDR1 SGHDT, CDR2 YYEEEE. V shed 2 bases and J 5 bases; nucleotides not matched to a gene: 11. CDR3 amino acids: CASSFRAGTGRHQPQHF. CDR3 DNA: TGTGCCAGCAGCTTTAGGGCCGGGACAGGGCGGCATCAGCCCCAGCATTTT.

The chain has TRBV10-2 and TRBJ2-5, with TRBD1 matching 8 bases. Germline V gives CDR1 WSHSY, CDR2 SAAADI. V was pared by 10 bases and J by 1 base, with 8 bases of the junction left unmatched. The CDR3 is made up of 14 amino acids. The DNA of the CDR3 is TGCGCCACCGGACAGGGTGGGACCCAAGAGACCCAGTACTTC. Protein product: CATGQGGTQETQYF.